This TCR beta chain derives from a study of blood T cell repertoires in COVID-19. The data were produced by immunoSEQ multiplex PCR, yet TCRdb's version contains in-frame clones alone and is incomplete. Of about 270,000 clones in the sample, 86% were seen once. In germline, CDR1 is LGHNA, CDR2 YNFKEQ. V shed 0 bases and J shed 5 bases, with 11 bases lying between them. The CDR3 loop spans 15 amino acids. The chain couples TRBV4-2 to TRBJ1-3; no clear D gene. The sequence derives from a man aged 35-49 years who had recovered from COVID-19. Material for sequencing was peripheral blood. The CDR3 nucleotides are TGTGCCAGCAGCCAAGATCTGAGGGCGAGAAACACCATATATTTT. Encoded protein: CASSQDLRARNTIYF.